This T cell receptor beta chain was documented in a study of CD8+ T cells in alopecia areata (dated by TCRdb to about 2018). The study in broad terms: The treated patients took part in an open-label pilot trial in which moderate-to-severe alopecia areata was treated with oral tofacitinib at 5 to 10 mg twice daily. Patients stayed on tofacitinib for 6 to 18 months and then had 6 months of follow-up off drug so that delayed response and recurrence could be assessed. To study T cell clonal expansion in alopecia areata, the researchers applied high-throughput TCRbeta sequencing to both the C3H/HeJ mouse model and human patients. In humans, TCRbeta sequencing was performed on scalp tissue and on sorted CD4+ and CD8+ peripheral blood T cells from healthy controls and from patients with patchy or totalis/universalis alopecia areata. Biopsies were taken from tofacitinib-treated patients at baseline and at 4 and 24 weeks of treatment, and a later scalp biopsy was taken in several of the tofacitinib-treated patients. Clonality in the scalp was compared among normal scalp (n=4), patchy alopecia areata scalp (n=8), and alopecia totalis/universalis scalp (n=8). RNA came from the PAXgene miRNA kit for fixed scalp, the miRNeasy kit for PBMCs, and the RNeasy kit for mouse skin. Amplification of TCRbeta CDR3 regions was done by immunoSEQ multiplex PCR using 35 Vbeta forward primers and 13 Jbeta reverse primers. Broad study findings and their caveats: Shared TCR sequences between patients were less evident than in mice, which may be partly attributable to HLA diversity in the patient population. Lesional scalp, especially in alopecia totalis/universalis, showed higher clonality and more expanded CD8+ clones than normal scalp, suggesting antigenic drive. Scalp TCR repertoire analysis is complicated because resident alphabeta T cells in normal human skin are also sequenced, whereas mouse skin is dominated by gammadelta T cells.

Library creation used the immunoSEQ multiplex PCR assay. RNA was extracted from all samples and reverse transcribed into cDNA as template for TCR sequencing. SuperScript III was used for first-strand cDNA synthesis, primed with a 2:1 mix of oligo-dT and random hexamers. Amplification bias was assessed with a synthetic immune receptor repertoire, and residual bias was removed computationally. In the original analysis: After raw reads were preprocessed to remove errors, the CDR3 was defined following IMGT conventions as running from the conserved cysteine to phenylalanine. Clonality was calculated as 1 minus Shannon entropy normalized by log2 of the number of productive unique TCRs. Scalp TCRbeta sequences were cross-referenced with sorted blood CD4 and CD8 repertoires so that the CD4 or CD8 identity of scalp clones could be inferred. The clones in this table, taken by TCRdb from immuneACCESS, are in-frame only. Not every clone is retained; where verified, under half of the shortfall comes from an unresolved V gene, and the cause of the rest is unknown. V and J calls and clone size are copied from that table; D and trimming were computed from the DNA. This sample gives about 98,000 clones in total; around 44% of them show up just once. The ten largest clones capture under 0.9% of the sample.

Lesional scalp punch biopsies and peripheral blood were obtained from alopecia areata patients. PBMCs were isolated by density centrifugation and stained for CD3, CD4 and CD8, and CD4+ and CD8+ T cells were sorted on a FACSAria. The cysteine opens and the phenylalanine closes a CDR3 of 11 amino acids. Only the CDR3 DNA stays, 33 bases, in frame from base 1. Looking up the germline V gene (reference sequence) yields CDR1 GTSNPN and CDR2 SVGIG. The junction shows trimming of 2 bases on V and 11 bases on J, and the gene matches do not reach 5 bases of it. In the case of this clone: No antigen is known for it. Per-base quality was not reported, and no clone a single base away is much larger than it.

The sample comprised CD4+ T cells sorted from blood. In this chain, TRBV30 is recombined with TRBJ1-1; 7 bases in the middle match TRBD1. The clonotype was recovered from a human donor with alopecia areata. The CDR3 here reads CAWSYLQGAFF. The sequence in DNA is TGTGCCTGGAGTTACTTACAGGGGGCTTTCTTT.